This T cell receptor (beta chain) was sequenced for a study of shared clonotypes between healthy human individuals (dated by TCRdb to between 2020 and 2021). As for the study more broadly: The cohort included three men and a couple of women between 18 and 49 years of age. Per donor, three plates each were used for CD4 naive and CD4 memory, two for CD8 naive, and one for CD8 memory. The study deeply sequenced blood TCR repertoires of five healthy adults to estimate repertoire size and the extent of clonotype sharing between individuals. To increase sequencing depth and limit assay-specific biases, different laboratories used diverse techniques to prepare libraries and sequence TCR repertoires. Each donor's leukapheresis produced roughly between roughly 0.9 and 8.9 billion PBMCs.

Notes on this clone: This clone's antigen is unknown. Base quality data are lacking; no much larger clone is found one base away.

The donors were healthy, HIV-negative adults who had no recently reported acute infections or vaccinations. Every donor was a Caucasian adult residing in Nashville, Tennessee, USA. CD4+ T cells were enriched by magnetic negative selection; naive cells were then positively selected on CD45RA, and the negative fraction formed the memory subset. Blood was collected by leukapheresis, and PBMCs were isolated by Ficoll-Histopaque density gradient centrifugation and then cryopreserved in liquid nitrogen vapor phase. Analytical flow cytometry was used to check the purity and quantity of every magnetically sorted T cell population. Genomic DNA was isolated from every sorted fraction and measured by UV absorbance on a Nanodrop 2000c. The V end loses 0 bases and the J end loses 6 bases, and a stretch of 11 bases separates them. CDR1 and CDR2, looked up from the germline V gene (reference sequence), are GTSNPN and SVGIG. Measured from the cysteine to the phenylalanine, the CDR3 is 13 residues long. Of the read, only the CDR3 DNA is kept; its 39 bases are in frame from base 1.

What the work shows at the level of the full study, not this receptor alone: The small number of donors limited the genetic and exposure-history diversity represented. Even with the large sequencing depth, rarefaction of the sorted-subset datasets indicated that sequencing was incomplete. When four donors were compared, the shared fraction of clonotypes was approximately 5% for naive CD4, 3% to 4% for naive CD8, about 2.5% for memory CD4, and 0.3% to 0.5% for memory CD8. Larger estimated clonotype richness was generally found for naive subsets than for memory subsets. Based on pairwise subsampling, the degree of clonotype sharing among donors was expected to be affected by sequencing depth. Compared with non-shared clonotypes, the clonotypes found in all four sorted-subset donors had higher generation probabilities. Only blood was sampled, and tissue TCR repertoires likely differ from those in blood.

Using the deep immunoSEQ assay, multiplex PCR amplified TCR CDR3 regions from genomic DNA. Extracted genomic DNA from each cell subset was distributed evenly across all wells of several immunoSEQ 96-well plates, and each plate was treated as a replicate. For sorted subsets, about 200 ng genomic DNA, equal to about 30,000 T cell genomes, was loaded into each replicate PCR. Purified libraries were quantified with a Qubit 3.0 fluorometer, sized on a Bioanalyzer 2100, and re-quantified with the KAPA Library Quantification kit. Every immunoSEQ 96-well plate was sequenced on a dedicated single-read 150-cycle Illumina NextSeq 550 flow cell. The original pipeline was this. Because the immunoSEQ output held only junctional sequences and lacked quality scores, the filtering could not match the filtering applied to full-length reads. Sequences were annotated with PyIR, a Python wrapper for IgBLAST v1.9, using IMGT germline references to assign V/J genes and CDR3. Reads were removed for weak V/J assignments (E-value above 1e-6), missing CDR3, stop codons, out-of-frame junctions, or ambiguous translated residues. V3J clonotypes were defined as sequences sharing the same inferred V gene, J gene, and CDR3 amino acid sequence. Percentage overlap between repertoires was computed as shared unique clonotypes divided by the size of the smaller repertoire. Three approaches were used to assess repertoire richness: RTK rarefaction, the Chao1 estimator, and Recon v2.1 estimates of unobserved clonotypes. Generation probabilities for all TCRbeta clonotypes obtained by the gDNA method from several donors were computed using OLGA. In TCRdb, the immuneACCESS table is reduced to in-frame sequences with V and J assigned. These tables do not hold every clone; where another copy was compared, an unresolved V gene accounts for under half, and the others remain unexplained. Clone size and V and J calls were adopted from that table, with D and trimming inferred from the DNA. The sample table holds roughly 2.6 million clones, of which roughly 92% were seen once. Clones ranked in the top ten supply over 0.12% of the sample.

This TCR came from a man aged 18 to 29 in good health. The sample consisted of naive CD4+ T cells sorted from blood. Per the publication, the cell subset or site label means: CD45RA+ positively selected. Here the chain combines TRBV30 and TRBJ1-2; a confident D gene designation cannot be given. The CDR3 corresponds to CAWSVLAGNGYTF. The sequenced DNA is TGTGCCTGGAGTGTACTGGCGGGAAATGGCTACACCTTC.